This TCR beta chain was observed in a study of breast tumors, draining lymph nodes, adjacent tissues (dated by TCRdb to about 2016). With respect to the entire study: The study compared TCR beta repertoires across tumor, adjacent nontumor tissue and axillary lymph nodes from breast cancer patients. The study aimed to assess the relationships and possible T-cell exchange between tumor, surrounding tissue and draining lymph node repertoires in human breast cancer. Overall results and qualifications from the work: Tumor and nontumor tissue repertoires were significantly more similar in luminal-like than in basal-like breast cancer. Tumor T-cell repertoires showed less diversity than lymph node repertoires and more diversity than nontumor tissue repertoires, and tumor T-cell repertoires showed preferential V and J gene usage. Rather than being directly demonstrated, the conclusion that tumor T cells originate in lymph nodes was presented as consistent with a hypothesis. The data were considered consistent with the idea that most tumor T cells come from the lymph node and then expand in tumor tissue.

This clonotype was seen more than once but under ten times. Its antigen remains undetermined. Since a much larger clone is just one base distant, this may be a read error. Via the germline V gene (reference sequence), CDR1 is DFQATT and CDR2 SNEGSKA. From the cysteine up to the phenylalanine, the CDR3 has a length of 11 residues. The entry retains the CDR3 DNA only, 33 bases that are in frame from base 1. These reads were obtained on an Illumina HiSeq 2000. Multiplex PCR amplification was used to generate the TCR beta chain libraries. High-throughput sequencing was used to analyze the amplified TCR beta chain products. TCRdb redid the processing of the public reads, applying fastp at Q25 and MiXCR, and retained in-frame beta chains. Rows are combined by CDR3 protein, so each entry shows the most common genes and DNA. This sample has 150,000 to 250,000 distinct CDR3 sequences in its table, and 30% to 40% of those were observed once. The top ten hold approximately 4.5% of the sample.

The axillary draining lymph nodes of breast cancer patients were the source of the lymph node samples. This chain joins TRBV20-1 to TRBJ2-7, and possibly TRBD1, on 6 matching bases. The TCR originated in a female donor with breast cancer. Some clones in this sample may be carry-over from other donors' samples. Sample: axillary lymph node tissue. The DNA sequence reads TGCAGTGCTCCACAGGGCTACGAGCAGTCCTTC. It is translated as CSAPQGYEQSF.